This TCR beta chain was documented in a study of blood T cell repertoires in COVID-19. Study details: The cDNA or gDNA used as material had been derived from T cells, B-cell-depleted T cells, or PBMCs.

Germline V gene data show CDR1 as SEHNR and CDR2 as FQNEAQ (reference sequence). The CDR3 extends over 17 amino acids. V was clipped by 5 bases and J by 0 bases, with 17 bases between them. In the source study's methods: Quantification of nucleated cells was approximated via reference gene primer amplification. Method: immunoSEQ multiplex PCR; TCRdb's copy keeps in-frame clones and lacks some. D and trimming were read from the DNA, whereas the V and J calls and clone size are those reported in that table. The sample records 75,000 or so clones, approximately 78% being singletons. Input material: peripheral blood. The receptor comes from a woman aged 65 to 85 with acute or convalescent COVID-19. The chain uses TRBV7-9 and TRBJ1-5; TRBD1 is a possible D gene (5 bases). In DNA, the CDR3 is TGTGCCAGCAGCCCAGCTTTCGGGGACTATAGCAATCAGCCCCAGCATTTT. Translation gives CASSPAFGDYSNQPQHF.